Following are 27 T cell receptor beta chains from one sample sequenced in a study of blood T cell repertoires in COVID-19. Measured with immunoSEQ multiplex PCR; TCRdb has only the in-frame clones, and not every one. This table holds 150,000 to 200,000 clones, around 82% found once. Sequenced input: PBMCs or T cells enriched from blood (not recorded which). These receptors were taken from a man aged 35 to 55 who had recovered from COVID-19.

The genes are TRBV6-5 and TRBJ2-6, with a weak D call TRBD2 (5 bases). Trimming took 8 bases from V and 0 from J, leaving 11 bases between them. This CDR3 is built from 15 residues. Germline CDR1 MNHEY, CDR2 SVGAGI. The CDR3 protein is CASQLDPSGANVLTF. The CDR3 DNA reads as TGTGCCAGCCAACTAGATCCCTCTGGGGCCAACGTCCTGACTTTC.

This clone was observed a handful of times. The genes are TRBV24-1 and TRBJ1-2; a possible D gene is TRBD1 (6 bases). Germline CDR1 is KGHDR and CDR2 is SFDVKD. Trimming took off 2 bases at V and 2 bases at J, with 11 bases between the two ends. There are 15 residues in the CDR3. The CDR3 nucleotides are TGTGCCACCAGTGATTACTCCCAGGGGAACTATGGCTACACCTTC. Protein: CATSDYSQGNYGYTF.

The chain is built from TRBV19 and TRBJ1-1, with 7 bases identical to TRBD1. In germline, CDR1 is LNHDA, CDR2 SQIVND (reference sequence). The V gene end was trimmed by 7 bases and the J gene end by 4 bases; junction bases not matched to a gene: 9. The length of the CDR3 is 14 residues. CDR3 coding DNA: TGTGCCAGTACCCTAAGGGGGCAGGGCACTGAAGCTTTCTTT. It specifies CASTLRGQGTEAFF.

The chain carries TRBV5-1 and TRBJ2-3, with 9 bases identical to TRBD2. From germline, CDR1 is SGHRS and CDR2 YFSETQ. The CDR3 totals 16 residues. J gave up 2 bases and V 2 bases, and 6 bases lay outside the gene matches. The CDR3 sequence is CASSFAGGRNTDTQYF. CDR3 DNA sequence: TGCGCCAGCAGCTTTGCGGGGGGGCGAAACACAGATACGCAGTATTTT.

To note about this clone: Sequence at one end of the junction differs from germline and may be a read error. The chain joins TRBV7-9 to TRBJ1-1, with D uncertain. From germline, CDR1 is SEHNR and CDR2 FQNEAQ (reference sequence). The CDR3 covers 13 residues. The CDR3 sequence: CASSIGINSEAFF. In nucleotides, the CDR3 is TGTGCCAGCAGCATCGGGATAAACAGTGAAGCTTTCTTT.

The genes are TRBV18 and TRBJ1-2; no definite D call. This CDR3 has 17 amino acids. The ends were cut back, 5 bases at V and 0 bases at J, with 19 bases in the middle. Germline CDR1 and CDR2: KGHSH and LQKENI. The CDR3, as DNA: TGTGCCAGCTCAATTTCGGATAATTTAGCGGCTAACTATGGCTACACCTTC. Translated: CASSISDNLAANYGYTF.

This rearrangement joins TRBV30 to TRBJ2-2, with TRBD1 matching over 10 bases. The CDR3 is made up of 16 amino acids. V shed 3 bases, J shed 0 bases, and the junction held 4 bases outside the gene matches. CDR1 is GTSNPN and CDR2 is SVGIG in the germline V gene (reference sequence). The DNA for the CDR3 is TGTGCCTGGAGCGGGGACAGGGGCGCGAACACCGGGGAGCTGTTTTTT. Protein: CAWSGDRGANTGELFF.

This clone has only a few counts. The genes are TRBV21-1 and TRBJ1-2; the table gives TRBD1 as D, unverified against the DNA. TRBV21-1 is a recognized pseudogene. This CDR3 comprises 16 residues. The CDR3: CASSQPRDRSNYGYTF. DNA of the CDR3: TGTGCCAGCAGCCAACCCCGGGACAGGTCTAACTATGGCTACACCTTC.

This chain links TRBV5-5 with TRBJ1-2; D might be TRBD1 (6 bases). The germline V gene has CDR1 SGHKS and CDR2 YYEKEE (reference sequence). The V gene lost 2 bases and the J gene lost 6 bases, with 11 bases spanning the gap. The CDR3 length is 13 residues. The CDR3: CASSFRGAHGYTF. CDR3 coding DNA: TGTGCCAGCAGCTTCCGGGGGGCCCATGGCTACACCTTC.

The chain links TRBV2 to TRBJ2-1; 7 bases fit TRBD2. This CDR3 contains 16 residues. Germline trimming cut 3 bases from V and 10 bases from J; bases unmatched to any gene: 15. Looked up from germline, CDR1 is SNHLY and CDR2 is FYNNEI. This CDR3 is CASSELKFEWGGEQFF. The DNA for the CDR3 is TGTGCCAGCAGTGAGTTAAAGTTTGAGTGGGGGGGAGAGCAGTTCTTC.

This clone showed up just once. The chain links TRBV5-8 to TRBJ2-1; TRBD1 matches 7 bases. CDR3 length: 15 residues. The germline V gene encodes CDR1 SGHTS and CDR2 YDEGEE. The V gene end was trimmed by 1 base and the J gene end by 3 bases; junction bases not matched to a gene: 4. CDR3 DNA sequence: TGTGCCAGCAGCTTGAAGGGGGCTAGCTACAATGAGCAGTTCTTC. Protein product: CASSLKGASYNEQFF.

The rearrangement uses TRBV5-1 and TRBJ1-3; D unclear. Between the trimmed V and J ends, which lost 2 bases and 4 bases, there was a span of 7 bases. The CDR3 has 13 amino acids. The germline gives CDR1 SGHRS, CDR2 YFSETQ. CDR3 coding DNA: TGCGCCAGCAGCTTTGGCCAGGGAAACACCATATATTTT. It yields the protein CASSFGQGNTIYF.

The V and J genes are TRBV2 and TRBJ2-3; D might be TRBD1 (5 bases). Germline CDR1 SNHLY, CDR2 FYNNEI. The CDR3 contains 15 residues. Trimming shortened V by 4 bases and J by 1 base, and 12 bases separated the two germline ends. The CDR3 protein is CASSVGGAGTDTQYF. The CDR3 DNA reads as TGTGCCAGCAGTGTGGGTGGGGCTGGCACAGATACGCAGTATTTT. The full variable domain, with the rest looked up from reference TRBV2 and TRBJ2-3, is EPEVTQTPSHQVTQMGQEVILRCVPISNHLYFYWYRQILGQKVEFLVSFYNNEISEKSEIFDDQFSVERPDGSNFTLKIRSTKLEDSAMYFCASSVGGAGTDTQYFGPGTRLTVL.

CDR3 nucleotide sequence: TGTGCCAGCAGACCCGAGAGCTCCTACGAGCAGTACGTC. This sequence encodes CASRPESSYEQYV. The chain joins TRBV6-5 to TRBJ2-7, with D unresolved. V was clipped by 6 bases and J by 0 bases, with 9 bases between them. This CDR3 is 13 amino acids long. Germline V gives CDR1 MNHEY, CDR2 SVGAGI.

This clone came up a few times. V and J are TRBV27 and TRBJ1-2, with D perhaps matching TRBD1 (5 bases). The V end was cut by 5 bases, the J end by 3 bases, with 16 bases between. The CDR3 length is 15 residues. CDR1 and CDR2 from the germline V gene are MNHEY and SMNVEV (reference sequence). CDR3 region: CASSNLGVGDYGYTF. In DNA form, the CDR3 reads TGTGCCAGCAGTAATTTAGGGGTTGGGGACTATGGCTACACCTTC.

This chain uses TRBV7-9 with TRBJ2-5; D is perhaps TRBD2 (5 bases). The CDR3 runs 11 residues. V was trimmed by 5 bases and J by 5 bases, leaving 6 bases between them. CDR1 and CDR2 from the germline V gene are SEHNR and FQNEAQ (reference sequence). Here the CDR3 DNA reads TGTGCCAGCAGCCGAGGGGAGACCCAGTACTTC. This encodes CASSRGETQYF. The entire variable domain, with the rest obtained from reference TRBV7-9 and TRBJ2-5, is as follows: DTGVSQNPRHKITKRGQNVTFRCDPISEHNRLYWYRQTLGQGPEFLTYFQNEAQLEKSRLLSDRFSAERPKGSFSTLEIQRTEQGDSAMYLCASSRGETQYFGPGTRLLVL.

The chain employs TRBV12-3 or TRBV12-4 and TRBJ2-1, with D possibly being TRBD2 (6 bases). The CDR3 runs 13 residues. V was cut by 1 base and J by 10 bases, with 11 bases left in between. This CDR3 reads CASSLVSRGEQFF. The CDR3 DNA sequence: TGTGCCAGCAGTTTAGTGTCGCGGGGAGAGCAGTTCTTC.

The CDR3 loop is CASSSIGTSGGGYTDTQYF. For the CDR3, the DNA is TGTGCCAGCAGCTCGATCGGGACTAGCGGGGGGGGCTACACAGATACGCAGTATTTT. The chain couples TRBV11-2 to TRBJ2-3, with TRBD2 identical over 16 bases. After removal of 4 bases from V and 2 bases from J, the junction contained 9 bases not matched to a gene. From germline, CDR1 is SGHAT and CDR2 FQNNGV. There are 19 residues in the CDR3.

The chain recombines TRBV6-1 with TRBJ1-2, with 9 bases lining up with TRBD1. After removal of 1 base from V and 4 bases from J, the junction contained 4 bases not matched to a gene. This CDR3 has 15 amino acids. The germline V gene encodes CDR1 MNHNS and CDR2 SASEGT. CDR3 in DNA: TGTGCCAGCAGTGAAGGGGGACAGGGCGGCTATGGCTACACCTTC. Translating gives CASSEGGQGGYGYTF.

This chain joins TRBV29-1 and TRBJ2-7; maybe TRBD2 (5 bases). The CDR3 consists of 13 residues. The germline V and J ends were trimmed by 7 bases and 0 bases, with 13 bases remaining between them. Germline assignment: CDR1 SQVTM and CDR2 ANQGSEA. The CDR3 is CSAGGMYSYEQYF. As DNA, the CDR3 is TGCAGCGCCGGAGGCATGTACTCCTACGAGCAGTACTTC.

The rearrangement links TRBV11-2 to TRBJ1-4; no clear D gene. The CDR3 is 15 amino acids. The V gene lost 0 bases and the J gene lost 6 bases, with 11 bases spanning the gap. Germline loops: CDR1 SGHAT, CDR2 FQNNGV. CDR3 DNA: TGTGCCAGCAGCTTAGATCGCGCGGCTTATGAAAAACTGTTTTTT. Residues: CASSLDRAAYEKLFF. The full variable domain, in which reference TRBV11-2 and TRBJ1-4 provide the parts outside the CDR3, is EAGVAQSPRYKIIEKRQSVAFWCNPISGHATLYWYQQILGQGPKLLIQFQNNGVVDDSQLPKDRFSAERLKGVDSTLKIQPAKLEDSAVYLCASSLDRAAYEKLFFGSGTQLSVL.

This chain links TRBV5-1 with TRBJ2-3; 11 bases fit TRBD2. There are 18 residues in the CDR3. Trimming at V came to 2 bases and at J to 0 bases, leaving 8 bases not matched to a gene. Looked up from germline, CDR1 is SGHRS and CDR2 is YFSETQ. CDR3 in DNA: TGCGCCAGCAGCTTTGTCCTAGCGGGGGGTTCTAGCACAGATACGCAGTATTTT. It translates to CASSFVLAGGSSTDTQYF.

This clone was found once. This sequence joins TRBV30 and TRBJ2-5, with a tentative D call TRBD2 (5 bases). From germline, CDR1 is GTSNPN and CDR2 SVGIG (reference sequence). This CDR3 contains 14 residues. The germline V and J ends were trimmed by 1 base and 0 bases, with 9 bases remaining between them. The CDR3 spells CAWSGTSYQETQYF. The CDR3 region has the DNA TGTGCCTGGAGTGGGACTTCGTACCAAGAGACCCAGTACTTC.

V is TRBV5-1 and J is TRBJ2-5; tentative D call: TRBD2 (5 bases). Trimming cost V 7 bases and J 5 bases, with 15 bases left between them. The germline gives CDR1 SGHRS, CDR2 YFSETQ. The CDR3 runs 13 residues. The CDR3 here is CASVNEGRETQYF. In nucleotides, the CDR3 is TGCGCCAGCGTAAATGAGGGAAGGGAGACCCAGTACTTC.

The chain links TRBV30 to TRBJ2-3; the D gene is possibly TRBD2 (6 bases). The CDR3 loop spans 17 amino acids. Germline V gene data show CDR1 as GTSNPN and CDR2 as SVGIG (reference sequence). The CDR3 DNA reads as TGTGCTGTCCACCCCAGGGACTCCGCTGTGCGCACAGATACGCAGTATTTT. Translated, it gives CAVHPRDSAVRTDTQYF.

This sequence joins TRBV5-1 and TRBJ2-1, with a possible D match to TRBD2 (5 bases). The germline V gene has CDR1 SGHRS and CDR2 YFSETQ. This CDR3 has 12 residues. Trimming left V 3 bases short and J 7 bases short, with 8 bases between. CDR3 bases: TGCGCCAGCAGCTCCGGGGTGAATGAGCAGTTCTTC. Its protein is CASSSGVNEQFF.

The V and J genes are TRBV2 and TRBJ2-3, with D possibly being TRBD2 (6 bases). V was cut by 6 bases and J by 5 bases, with 12 bases left in between. The germline V gene encodes CDR1 SNHLY and CDR2 FYNNEI. There are 13 residues in the CDR3. CDR3 sequence (DNA): TGTGCCAGCAGCGATACGGGGGTAGATACGCAGTATTTT. Translation: CASSDTGVDTQYF.